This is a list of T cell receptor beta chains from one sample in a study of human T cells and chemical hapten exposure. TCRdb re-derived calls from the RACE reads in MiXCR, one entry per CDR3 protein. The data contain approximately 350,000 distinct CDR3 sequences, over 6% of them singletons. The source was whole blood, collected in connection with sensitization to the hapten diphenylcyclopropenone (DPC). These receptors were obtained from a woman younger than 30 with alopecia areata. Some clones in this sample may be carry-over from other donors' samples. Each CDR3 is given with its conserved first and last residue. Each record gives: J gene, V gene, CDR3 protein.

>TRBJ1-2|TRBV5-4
CASSLGGTGPFSDGYTF
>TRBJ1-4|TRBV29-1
CSGVENNEKLFF
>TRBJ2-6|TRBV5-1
CASSQEKSSGANVLTF
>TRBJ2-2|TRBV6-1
CASSTRTGELFF
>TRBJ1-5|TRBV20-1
CSARRGPGNQPQHF
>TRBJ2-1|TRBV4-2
CASSHLNPWGDRENNEQFF
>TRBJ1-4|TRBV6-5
CASSPREAATNEKLFF
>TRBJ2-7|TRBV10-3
CAISESPGQGSEQYF
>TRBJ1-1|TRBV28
CASSLSRGELYTEAFF
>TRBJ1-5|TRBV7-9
CASSSNVRRQPQHF
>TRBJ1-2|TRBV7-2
CASSFEGRAYGYTF